The sequence of this T cell receptor beta chain was determined in a study of cytomegalovirus exposure and HLA in healthy donors. In germline, CDR1 is SGHRS, CDR2 YFSETQ. Losses at the gene ends were 7 bases for V and 5 bases for J; bases not matched to a gene: 15. This CDR3 spans 16 amino acids. 13 Jbeta primers and 60 Vbeta primers were used for the PCR. Clones were sequenced by immunoSEQ multiplex PCR, and TCRdb holds only the in-frame ones, with some missing. The repertoire includes under 200,000 clones, around four fifths of them detected once, and 1.3% sits in the top ten. The rearrangement links TRBV5-1 to TRBJ2-3, with 8 bases matching TRBD1. This sequence was found in a young man in good health and CMV-seronegative. The sample comprised PBMCs. CDR3 DNA sequence: TGCGCCAGCCGCCTTATTCGGCAGGGGGCAAGAGATACGCAGTATTTT. Translation: CASRLIRQGARDTQYF.